This paragraph covers one T cell receptor (beta chain) sequence. One end of the junction fails to match germline, which may point to a read error. This sample was included in a study of CD4 T cells in relation to SARS-CoV-2 and coronaviruses. Across the whole study: Convalescent donors were aged about 21 to 75, with median roughly 40 years.

This CDR3 contains 17 residues. CDR1 and CDR2 (germline): SGHDT, YYEEEE. Repertoires were generated with immunoSEQ multiplex PCR, while TCRdb's copy carries only in-frame clones and drops some. The data show about 37,000 clones, over 75% seen once. J is TRBJ1-4 and V is TRBV5-6, with 8 bases lining up with TRBD1. This receptor was taken from an adult with COVID-19. The sequencing input was memory CD4+ T cells from PBMCs. As DNA, the CDR3 is TGTGCCAGCAGTTTGGAGACAGGGGCGAGGTCTAATGAAAAACTGTTTTTT. Protein product: CASSLETGARSNEKLFF.